A single sample gave rise to the 25 T cell receptor beta chains below, sequenced in a study of long-term antiretroviral therapy in people with HIV. Version v3.0 of the immunoSEQ assay was performed at survey level. Sequencing was performed with immunoSEQ multiplex PCR; in TCRdb, only in-frame clones are kept and a portion is missing. The profile covers 30,000 or so clones, with about four fifths appearing a single time and about 3.5% taken by the ten largest. Sequenced material: unsorted PBMCs, taken 3 years after starting antiretroviral therapy. Every receptor here comes from a man over 45 with HIV.

The chain has TRBV5-4 and TRBJ2-4, with D unresolved. Trimming pared 0 bases from V and 0 bases from J, leaving 10 bases between. The CDR3 loop spans 16 amino acids. Germline lookup yields CDR1 SGHNT and CDR2 YYREEE (reference sequence). The CDR3 reads CASSLDSRLAKNIQYF. CDR3 nucleotide sequence: TGTGCCAGCAGCTTGGATTCCAGGTTAGCCAAAAACATTCAGTACTTC.

This clone is a singleton in its sample. This chain joins TRBV29-1 and TRBJ1-1, with D uncertain. Germline V gene lookup returns CDR1 SQVTM and CDR2 ANQGSEA. The CDR3 is 13 residues long. Trimming cost V 7 bases and J 0 bases, with 12 bases left between them. CDR3 protein: CSAQSQMNTEAFF. CDR3 coding DNA: TGCAGCGCTCAAAGTCAGATGAACACTGAAGCTTTCTTT.

The chain has TRBV7-2 and TRBJ2-3, with D hard to call. Germline CDR1 is SGHTA and CDR2 is FQGNSA. The CDR3 length is 16 residues. V lost 1 base to trimming and J lost 0 bases, with 11 bases between them. The CDR3 DNA follows: TGTGCCAGCAGCTTAGATCGGCGATCTAGCACAGATACGCAGTATTTT. Amino acid sequence: CASSLDRRSSTDTQYF.

The chain joins TRBV7-2 to TRBJ2-7, with 8 bases aligning to TRBD2. V shed 5 bases, J shed 2 bases, and the junction held 14 bases outside the gene matches. The CDR3 is 17 residues long. Per germline, CDR1 SGHTA and CDR2 FQGNSA. CDR3 bases: TGTGCCAGCAGCCCTCAGGGTAGGGGACTAGGGACCTACGAGCAGTACTTC. It is translated as CASSPQGRGLGTYEQYF.

This clone was detected once. This sequence joins TRBV7-3 and TRBJ2-3; weak D call: TRBD1 (5 bases). Germline CDR1 SGHTA, CDR2 FQGTGA. The CDR3 loop spans 13 amino acids. Trimming removed 5 bases at V and 6 bases at J, with 12 bases between. The CDR3 coding sequence is TGTGCCAGCAGCACCAGGGTCTCGGATACGCAGTATTTT. Its translation is CASSTRVSDTQYF. Complete variable domain (other parts from reference TRBV7-3 and TRBJ2-3): GAGVSQTPSNKVTEKGKYVELRCDPISGHTALYWYRQSLGQGPEFLIYFQGTGAADDSGLPNDRFFAVRPEGSVSTLKIQRTERGDSAVYLCASSTRVSDTQYFGPGTRLTVL.

This clone was observed a handful of times. V and J are TRBV7-9 and TRBJ1-3, with D perhaps TRBD1 (5 bases). Germline loops: CDR1 SEHNR, CDR2 FQNEAQ (reference sequence). CDR3 length equals 14 residues. The V end was cut by 5 bases, the J end by 3 bases, with 11 bases between. The CDR3 protein is CASSPTGRGNTIYF. For the CDR3, the DNA is TGTGCCAGCAGCCCAACAGGCCGTGGAAACACCATATATTTT.

The chain carries TRBV7-2 and TRBJ2-2, with D possibly matching TRBD2 (5 bases). Trimming stripped 8 bases from V and 4 bases from J, with 14 bases between. CDR1 and CDR2 (germline): SGHTA, FQGNSA. The CDR3 runs 14 residues. The CDR3 DNA is TGTGCCAGCTCATCATATAGCGCCACCGGGGAGCTGTTTTTT. This gives the protein CASSSYSATGELFF.

This chain uses TRBV5-1 with TRBJ1-2, with TRBD1 as a possible D gene (5 bases). This CDR3 has 14 residues. The V gene's germline CDR1 is SGHRS and CDR2 YFSETQ. With 1 base removed from V and 2 bases from J, the gap between germline ends came to 9 bases. Here the CDR3 DNA reads TGCGCCAGCAGCTTGATTCCAGGGAACTATGGCTACACCTTC. Amino acids: CASSLIPGNYGYTF.

The V gene is TRBV27, the J gene TRBJ2-3; 12 bases line up with TRBD2. The CDR3 contains 16 residues. V dropped 6 bases and J dropped 2; count of bases not matched to a gene: 6. Germline V gives CDR1 MNHEY, CDR2 SMNVEV (reference sequence). The CDR3, as DNA: TGTGCCAGCAGGGCCCTAGCGGGAGGGACCACAGATACGCAGTATTTT. This translates into CASRALAGGTTDTQYF.

The chain combines TRBV7-2 with TRBJ1-1; no reliable D call. Looked up from germline, CDR1 is SGHTA and CDR2 is FQGNSA. CDR3 length: 16 residues. Trimming stripped 3 bases from V and 0 bases from J, with 14 bases between. The CDR3 region has the DNA TGTGCCAGCAGCTTTGGGCCAGCGGGGTTGAACACTGAAGCTTTCTTT. Protein product: CASSFGPAGLNTEAFF.

CDR3 residues: CASSQGEDYEQYF. CDR3 in DNA: TGCGCCAGCAGCCAGGGGGAGGACTACGAGCAGTACTTC. The V and J genes are TRBV4-3 and TRBJ2-7; possibly TRBD2 for D (6 bases). The germline V gene encodes CDR1 LGHNA and CDR2 YSLEER. The CDR3 is made up of 13 amino acids. V gave up 3 bases and J gave up 3 bases, with 9 bases separating them.

Comment on this clone: Within the sample, other DNA sequences also encode this same CDR3. Written as DNA, the CDR3 is TGTGCCAGTTCGAGACAGGGGAGGGATCAGCCCCAGCATTTT. Protein sequence: CASSRQGRDQPQHF. The V call is TRBV19, the J call TRBJ1-5; TRBD1 matches 8 bases. This CDR3 comprises 14 residues. J was trimmed by 5 bases and V by 8 bases; bases with no gene match: 8. The germline gives CDR1 LNHDA, CDR2 SQIVND (reference sequence).

The chain employs TRBV10-3 and TRBJ2-7; TRBD1 might be the D (6 bases). This CDR3 comprises 13 residues. Germline loops: CDR1 ENHRY, CDR2 SYGVKD. Trimming took off 10 bases at V and 2 bases at J, with 15 bases between the two ends. The CDR3 here is CATEGHQTYEQYF. Here the CDR3 DNA reads TGTGCCACCGAGGGACACCAAACCTACGAGCAGTACTTC.

The chain links TRBV19 to TRBJ1-5; TRBD1 aligns across 7 bases. CDR3 length: 17 residues. The V and J ends lost 3 bases and 4 bases, in that order; junction bases with no gene match: 12. The germline V gene encodes CDR1 LNHDA and CDR2 SQIVND (reference sequence). Here the CDR3 DNA reads TGTGCCAGTAGTATCCATGTCCGGCCAGGGGGAAATCAGCCCCAGCATTTT. This codes for CASSIHVRPGGNQPQHF.

This clone has just one count. The V call is TRBV7-2, the J call TRBJ2-7, with 12 bases aligning to TRBD1. CDR1 and CDR2 (germline): SGHTA, FQGNSA. V gave up 5 bases and J gave up 4 bases; unmatched junction bases: 3. The CDR3 has 14 amino acids. In DNA form, the CDR3 reads TGTGCCAGCAGCCGGGACAGGGGGCCGTACGAGCAGTACTTC. Translation gives CASSRDRGPYEQYF.

The chain uses TRBV18 and TRBJ2-5; D possibly corresponds to TRBD1 (6 bases). The CDR3 is 15 amino acids. Trimming took off 1 base at V and 5 bases at J, with 14 bases between the two ends. From germline, CDR1 is KGHSH and CDR2 LQKENI. CDR3 in amino acids: CASSPLVGAGETQYF. The CDR3 DNA follows: TGTGCCAGCTCACCACTGGTGGGGGCTGGGGAGACCCAGTACTTC.

The table lists this clone with a few counts. V and J are TRBV5-4 and TRBJ2-5, with 8 bases lining up with TRBD1. V shed 4 bases and J 5 bases; nucleotides not matched to a gene: 10. CDR3 length: 15 residues. The germline gives CDR1 SGHNT, CDR2 YYREEE (reference sequence). Here the CDR3 reads CASSLRRGPGETQYF. The DNA of the CDR3 is TGTGCCAGCAGCCTGCGCAGGGGGCCTGGGGAGACCCAGTACTTC. The whole variable domain, filled in from reference TRBV5-4 and TRBJ2-5, reads ETGVTQSPTHLIKTRGQQVTLRCSSQSGHNTVSWYQQALGQGPQFIFQYYREEENGRGNFPPRFSGLQFPNYSSELNVNALELDDSALYLCASSLRRGPGETQYFGPGTRLLVL.

The V and J genes are TRBV5-1 and TRBJ2-6; D is unresolved. Germline CDR1 and CDR2: SGHRS and YFSETQ. V shed 1 base and J shed 2 bases, with 1 base lying between them. The CDR3 totals 13 residues. The CDR3 coding sequence is TGCGCCAGCAGCTTGACTGGGGCCAACGTCCTGACTTTC. It is translated as CASSLTGANVLTF.

The chain employs TRBV2 and TRBJ2-3; 10 bases are shared with TRBD2. Germline-derived CDR1 and CDR2 are SNHLY and FYNNEI. The CDR3 covers 14 residues. The V gene end was trimmed by 8 bases and the J gene end by 4 bases; junction bases not matched to a gene: 6. CDR3 sequence reads: CASGLAGVADTQYF. Written as DNA, the CDR3 is TGTGCCAGCGGGCTAGCGGGAGTAGCAGATACGCAGTATTTT.

V gene TRBV27 combines with J gene TRBJ1-5; the D is unclear. V shed 3 bases and J shed 7 bases, with 10 bases lying between them. This CDR3 region has 13 residues. In germline, CDR1 is MNHEY, CDR2 SMNVEV (reference sequence). CDR3 bases: TGTGCCAGCAGTTTGGCAGCGGGACAGCCCCAGCATTTT. This translates into CASSLAAGQPQHF.

The chain is built from TRBV7-3 and TRBJ2-6; no reliable D call. Germline-derived CDR1 and CDR2 are SGHTA and FQGTGA. V was trimmed by 1 base and J by 2 bases, leaving 3 bases between them. The CDR3 length is 14 residues. In DNA form, the CDR3 reads TGTGCCAGCAGCTTAATGGCTGGGGCCAACGTCCTGACTTTC. It translates to CASSLMAGANVLTF.

The chain employs TRBV6-4 and TRBJ1-3; possible D gene TRBD1, 5 bases. V was shortened by 2 bases and J by 4 bases, with 12 bases between the two germline ends. The CDR3 runs 15 residues. Germline V gene sequence: CDR1 MRHNA, CDR2 SNTAGT. The CDR3 reads CASSDGRVWGNTIYF. The CDR3 bases are TGTGCCAGCAGTGACGGCAGGGTGTGGGGAAACACCATATATTTT.

The rearrangement links TRBV6-5 to TRBJ2-7, with D perhaps matching TRBD1 or TRBD2 (5 bases each). CDR1 is MNHEY, CDR2 SVGAGI, per germline. CDR3 length equals 14 residues. V lost 2 bases and J lost 4, with 12 bases in between. CDR3: CASSYDGDGYEQYF. CDR3 bases: TGTGCCAGCAGTTACGACGGGGACGGGTACGAGCAGTACTTC.

This sequence joins TRBV6-5 and TRBJ1-5; D possibly corresponds to TRBD1 (5 bases). The germline V gene encodes CDR1 MNHEY and CDR2 SVGAGI. Deletions cut 6 bases from V and 4 bases from J, with 13 bases between. There are 14 residues in the CDR3. For the CDR3, the DNA is TGTGCCAGCAGGAACAGGCCACGGAATCAGCCCCAGCATTTT. Its protein is CASRNRPRNQPQHF.

The chain carries TRBV28 and TRBJ2-3; 7 nucleotides match TRBD2. V dropped 3 bases and J dropped 2; count of bases not matched to a gene: 5. Germline V gene lookup returns CDR1 MDHEN and CDR2 SYDVKM. The CDR3 covers 15 residues. CDR3 amino acids: CASSFPSGNTDTQYF. Here the CDR3 DNA reads TGTGCCAGCAGTTTTCCTAGCGGTAACACAGATACGCAGTATTTT.